This T cell receptor beta chain was documented in a study of blood T cell repertoires in COVID-19. For the study at large: T cells, B-cell-depleted T cells, or PBMCs provided the cDNA or gDNA that served as material.

This CDR3 is built from 15 residues. CDR1 is MGHRA and CDR2 is YSYEKL in the germline V gene. Between the trimmed V and J ends, which lost 0 bases and 6 bases, there was a span of 15 bases. The table came from immunoSEQ multiplex PCR; TCRdb's copy has only in-frame clones and leaves some out. Of under 130,000 clones listed, 65% to 90% are singletons. The V and J genes are TRBV4-1 and TRBJ2-7; a weak D match, TRBD1 (6 bases). The source of this sequence is a man aged 45-65 years with acute or convalescent COVID-19. The sequenced material came from peripheral blood. The CDR3 protein is CASSQELATGREQYF. Here the CDR3 DNA reads TGCGCCAGCAGCCAAGAGCTCGCGACAGGACGCGAGCAGTACTTC.